This is a list of T cell receptor beta chains from one sample in a study of blood T cell repertoires in COVID-19. Generated by immunoSEQ multiplex PCR, the TCRdb table keeps only in-frame clones and is missing some. The table shows over 300,000 clones, with about 85% occurring only once. What was sequenced was PBMCs or T cells enriched from blood (not recorded which). The receptor source for this set is a woman in her twenties or thirties who had recovered from COVID-19. CDR3s include the opening cysteine and the closing phenylalanine or tryptophan. Fields, in order: V gene, J gene, CDR3 protein.

TRBV3-1/TRBV3-2	TRBJ2-1	CASSRTSGGDEQFF
TRBV18	TRBJ1-5	CASSQKGAGQPQHF
TRBV10-3	TRBJ2-3	CAISEVGAAPDTQYF
TRBV30	TRBJ1-2	CAWSVRQGIGYTF
TRBV6-5	TRBJ1-2	CASRPTEGQPYGYTF
TRBV3-1/TRBV3-2	TRBJ2-7	CASSQRKSGSSYEQYF
TRBV28	TRBJ1-5	CASSLPGGLSNQPQHF
TRBV6-1	TRBJ2-7	CASSDWRRATYEQYF
TRBV30	TRBJ2-2	CAGDDSGLNTGELFF
TRBV5-4	TRBJ2-7	CASSGGQQAGEQYF
TRBV5-1	TRBJ1-1	CASSLESANTEAFF
TRBV9	TRBJ1-1	CASSVRDYTEAFF
TRBV6-1	TRBJ1-3	CASSDDRGYF
TRBV5-4	TRBJ1-5	CASSLQGSNQPQHF
TRBV6-5	TRBJ1-2	CASSHDRVNYGYTF
TRBV20-1	TRBJ2-7	CSAPRDYEQYF
TRBV19	TRBJ2-7	CASSIVSSFHEQYF
TRBV12-3/TRBV12-4	TRBJ1-2	CASKYTGGDGYTF
TRBV4-2	TRBJ1-4	CASSLGQASTNEKLFF
TRBV4-3	TRBJ1-3	CASSQDARKFGNTIYF
TRBV6-1	TRBJ2-4	CASSELRRQVYF
TRBV27	TRBJ1-1	CASSSPLSGTEAFF
TRBV5-8	TRBJ1-1	CASSSGGTEAFF
TRBV6-4	TRBJ2-3	CASSDGSGTDTQYF
TRBV4-1	TRBJ2-3	CASSQAQLAGGANTQYF
TRBV27	TRBJ1-2	CASSPRTGWNYGYTF
TRBV9	TRBJ1-6	CASSISGTDSPLHF
TRBV6-5	TRBJ1-6	CASSYRQGAGSPLHF
TRBV14	TRBJ2-3	CASSGWDRPSTDTQYF
TRBV7-3	TRBJ1-1	CASSTGGVRRAFF
TRBV6-6	TRBJ2-3	CASMASGGTDTQYF
TRBV7-2	TRBJ2-2	CASSPFTSGNTGELFF
TRBV19	TRBJ2-4	CASSIMAAKNIQYF
TRBV19	TRBJ2-3	CASTSPDTQYF
TRBV27	TRBJ1-6	CASRAAENSPLHF
TRBV21-1	TRBJ2-2	CASIRAAGELFF
TRBV7-9	TRBJ1-2	CASSLALQGADGYTF
TRBV12-5	TRBJ1-5	CASGLLKGSIGGQGSNQPQHF
TRBV6-1	TRBJ1-5	CASSEQGGNQPQHF
TRBV11-2	TRBJ2-5	CASSSEGQGGETQYF
TRBV30	TRBJ1-6	CAWSLLEGQGFSPLHF
TRBV19	TRBJ2-3	CASRGTGGRDTQYF
TRBV30	TRBJ1-4	CAWSQDRGRGEKLFF
TRBV24-1	TRBJ1-3	CATSDPQVTSGNTIYF
TRBV11-2	TRBJ1-1	CASSEKGALRTEAFF
TRBV14	TRBJ1-1	CASSQERGWNTEAFF
TRBV5-1	TRBJ1-3	CASSLAPGAVNTIYF
TRBV11-3	TRBJ2-7	CASSSGQGYEQYF
TRBV10-2	TRBJ2-1	CASQAYNEQFF
TRBV7-2	TRBJ1-2	CASSPHPTGGGGYTF
TRBV18	TRBJ2-2	CASSPLGPGELFF
TRBV9	TRBJ1-4	CASSVDPAGQGMELFF
TRBV10-3	TRBJ2-3	CAISSDREASTDTQYF
TRBV5-1	TRBJ1-6	CASSLGFIQGDSPLHF